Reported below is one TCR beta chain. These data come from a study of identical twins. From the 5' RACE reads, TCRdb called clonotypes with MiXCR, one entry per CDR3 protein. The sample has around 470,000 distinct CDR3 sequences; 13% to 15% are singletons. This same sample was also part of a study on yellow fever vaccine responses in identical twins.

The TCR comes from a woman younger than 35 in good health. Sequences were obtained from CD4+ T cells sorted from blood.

This CDR3 is CASSLFTSGRASEQYF. CDR3 bases: TGTGCCAGCAGCTTGTTTACTAGCGGGAGGGCCAGTGAGCAGTACTTC. The chain couples TRBV5-5 to TRBJ2-7; 13 nucleotides match TRBD2. This CDR3 spans 16 amino acids. Germline values: CDR1 SGHKS, CDR2 YYEKEE (reference sequence). The J segment lost 7 bases and the V segment lost 1 base, leaving 8 bases of the junction unmatched.